This TCR beta chain was documented in a study of blood T cells in healthy people across ages. Only a few counts were recorded for this clonotype. The CDR3 consists of 13 residues. Trimming removed 10 bases at V and 2 bases at J, with 11 bases between. From germline, CDR1 is MNHEY and CDR2 SVGEGT. PCR was performed a second time for roughly 7 to 12 cycles using a sample-barcoded 5' primer and a J-beta primer mix. Each single sample gave us at least 3 million CDR3-containing paired-end reads. TCRdb re-analysed the 5' RACE reads in MiXCR, keeping a single row per CDR3 protein. The sample carries 1.5 million to 1.9 million distinct CDR3 sequences, 35% to 45% recorded once.

This TCR came from a woman under 30 in good health. The sequenced material came from blood. This sequence joins TRBV6-2 or TRBV6-3 and TRBJ2-2; TRBD2 might be the D (6 bases). This CDR3 is CATRGSNTGELFF. The CDR3 DNA is TGTGCCACCCGGGGGTCCAACACCGGGGAGCTGTTTTTT.